This TCR beta chain was sequenced during a study of regulatory T cells in long-lasting Graves disease. Time point noted: newly diagnosed GD, antithyroid drugs for less than 3 months. The TCR library was made from RNA that had been extracted from PBMCs in TRIzol. Construction of the TCR beta libraries employed iRepertoire HTBI primers in conjunction with Arm-PCR of CDR3 regions. TCRdb reprocessed the multiplex PCR reads via MiXCR and lists one record per CDR3 protein. This sample has approximately 460,000 distinct CDR3 sequences; about 16% occur once, and the top ten carry around a tenth. This clonotype was counted at least ten times. These data were likewise used in another study, on T cells in Graves' hyperthyroidism and ophthalmopathy.

The sample was peripheral blood mononuclear cells (PBMCs), taken at new diagnosis, from a patient treated with antithyroid drugs. The TCR originated in a woman in her twenties or thirties with Graves disease.

The CDR3 loop is CASSAGTGSYEQYF. Written as DNA, the CDR3 is TGTGCCAGCAGTGCCGGGACAGGGTCCTACGAGCAGTACTTC. The chain combines TRBV12-3 or TRBV12-4 with TRBJ2-7; 9 bases are shared with TRBD1. This CDR3 contains 14 residues. Losses at the gene ends were 5 bases for V and 1 base for J; bases not matched to a gene: 3.